A single sample is the source of the 2 T cell receptor beta chains below, sequenced in a study of vaccination and CD4 T cells after COVID-19 (dated by TCRdb to the early 2020s). The treatment or condition tag for this specimen amounts to: approximately nine-day PBMC culture with coronavirus spike peptide pools or control peptides (ViraFEST assay). Library construction relied on PCR. Sequencing was carried out with an Illumina iSeq 100. TCR sequencing of DNA from cultured CD4+ T cells used the Oncomine TCR Beta short-read assay at the Johns Hopkins FTIC core. TCRdb reprocessed the public reads (quality trimming at Q25 with fastp, clone calling with MiXCR) and kept in-frame beta chains. Identical CDR3 protein sequences are pooled into one entry, listed with their most common genes and DNA. The sample table shows around 10,000 distinct CDR3 sequences, and roughly 73% are seen once. 7.5% to 8% of the sample is in the top ten clones.

The antigens these receptors bind are not known. Sequenced input: CD4+ T cells from blood, cultured in vitro. All receptors derive from a human donor who had recovered from COVID-19.

CDR3 bases: TGTGCCAGCAGTTTAGATACGGGTACCGGGGAGCTGTTTTTT. This sequence encodes CASSLDTGTGELFF. The V gene is TRBV12-3 or TRBV12-4, the J gene TRBJ2-2; D gene uncertain. This CDR3 comprises 14 residues. The V end was cut by 1 base, the J end by 5 bases, with 8 bases between.

The genes are TRBV20-1 and TRBJ2-5; maybe TRBD1 (5 bases). V was trimmed by 4 bases and J by 0 bases, leaving 18 bases between them. This CDR3 comprises 16 residues. The germline CDR1 and CDR2 sequences are DFQATT and SNEGSKA (reference sequence). DNA of the CDR3: TGCAGTGCTACAAGCTTACAGGAGACGTACCAAGAGACCCAGTACTTC. Translation: CSATSLQETYQETQYF.